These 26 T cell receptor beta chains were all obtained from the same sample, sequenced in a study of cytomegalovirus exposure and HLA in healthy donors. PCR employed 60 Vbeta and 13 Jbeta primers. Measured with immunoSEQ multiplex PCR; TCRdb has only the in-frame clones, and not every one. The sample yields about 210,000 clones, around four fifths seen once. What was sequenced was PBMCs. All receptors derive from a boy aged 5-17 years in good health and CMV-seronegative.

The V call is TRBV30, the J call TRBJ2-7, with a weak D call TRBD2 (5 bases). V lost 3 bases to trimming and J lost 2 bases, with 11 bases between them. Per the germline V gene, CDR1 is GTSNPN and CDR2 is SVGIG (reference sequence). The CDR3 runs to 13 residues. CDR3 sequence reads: CAWSRGNAYEQYF. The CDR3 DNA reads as TGTGCCTGGAGCCGGGGTAACGCCTACGAGCAGTACTTC.

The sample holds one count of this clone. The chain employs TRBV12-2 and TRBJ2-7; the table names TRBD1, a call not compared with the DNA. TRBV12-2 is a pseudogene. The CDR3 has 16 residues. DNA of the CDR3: TGTGCAAGTCGCTCCGGACAGCCAACGGCCGGGTACGAGCAGTACTTC. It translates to CASRSGQPTAGYEQYF.

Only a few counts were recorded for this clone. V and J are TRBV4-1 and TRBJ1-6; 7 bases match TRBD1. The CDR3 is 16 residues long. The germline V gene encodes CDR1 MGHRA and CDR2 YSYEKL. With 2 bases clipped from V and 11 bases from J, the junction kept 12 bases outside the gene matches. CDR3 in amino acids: CASSQTTGRPTTPLHF. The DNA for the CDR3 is TGCGCCAGCAGCCAAACGACAGGGCGACCCACTACACCCCTCCACTTT.

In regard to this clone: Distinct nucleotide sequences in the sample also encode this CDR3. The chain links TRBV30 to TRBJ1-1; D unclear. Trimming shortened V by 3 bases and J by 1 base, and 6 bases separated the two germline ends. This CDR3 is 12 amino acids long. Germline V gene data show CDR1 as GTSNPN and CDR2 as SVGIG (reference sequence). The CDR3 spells CAWRQENTEAFF. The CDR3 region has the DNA TGTGCCTGGAGACAAGAGAACACTGAAGCTTTCTTT. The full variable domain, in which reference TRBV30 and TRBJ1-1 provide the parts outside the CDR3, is SQTIHQWPATLVQPVGSPLSLECTVEGTSNPNLYWYRQAAGRGLQLLFYSVGIGQISSEVPQNLSASRPQDRQFILSSKKLLLSDSGFYLCAWRQENTEAFFGQGTRLTVV.

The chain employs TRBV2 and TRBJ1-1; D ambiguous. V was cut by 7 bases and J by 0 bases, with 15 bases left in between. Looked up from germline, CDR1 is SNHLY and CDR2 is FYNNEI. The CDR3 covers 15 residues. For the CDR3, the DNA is TGTGCCAGCATGGTATCCGGACTCATGAACACTGAAGCTTTCTTT. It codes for CASMVSGLMNTEAFF.

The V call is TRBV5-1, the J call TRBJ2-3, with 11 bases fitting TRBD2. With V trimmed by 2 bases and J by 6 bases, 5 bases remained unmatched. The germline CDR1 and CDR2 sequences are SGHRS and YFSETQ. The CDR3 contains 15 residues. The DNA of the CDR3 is TGCGCCAGCAGCTTCGTAACTAGCGGGGGTGATACGCAGTATTTT. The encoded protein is CASSFVTSGGDTQYF.

DNA of the CDR3: TGTGCCAGTCGTAAAGGGACAGGGAATAGTGGCTACACCTTC. It specifies CASRKGTGNSGYTF. V gene TRBV2 combines with J gene TRBJ1-2; 9 positions match TRBD1. The length of the CDR3 is 14 residues. V dropped 9 bases and J dropped 7; count of bases not matched to a gene: 12. Germline assignment: CDR1 SNHLY and CDR2 FYNNEI.

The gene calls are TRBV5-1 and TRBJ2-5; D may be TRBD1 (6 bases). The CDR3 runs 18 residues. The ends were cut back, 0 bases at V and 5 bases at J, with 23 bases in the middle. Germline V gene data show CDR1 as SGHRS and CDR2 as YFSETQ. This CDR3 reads CASSLAGTRLGMSETQYF. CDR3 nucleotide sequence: TGCGCCAGCAGCTTGGCTGGGACACGTTTAGGGATGTCGGAGACCCAGTACTTC.

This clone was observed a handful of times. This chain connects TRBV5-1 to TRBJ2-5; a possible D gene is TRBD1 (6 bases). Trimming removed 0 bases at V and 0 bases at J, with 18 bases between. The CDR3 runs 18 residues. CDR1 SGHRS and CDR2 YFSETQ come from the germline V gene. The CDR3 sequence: CASSLVSGQSDYQETQYF. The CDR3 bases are TGCGCCAGCAGCTTGGTTTCCGGACAGTCGGACTACCAAGAGACCCAGTACTTC. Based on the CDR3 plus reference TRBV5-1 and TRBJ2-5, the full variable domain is KAGVTQTPRYLIKTRGQQVTLSCSPISGHRSVSWYQQTPGQGLQFLFEYFSETQRNKGNFPGRFSGRQFSNSRSEMNVSTLELGDSALYLCASSLVSGQSDYQETQYFGPGTRLLVL.

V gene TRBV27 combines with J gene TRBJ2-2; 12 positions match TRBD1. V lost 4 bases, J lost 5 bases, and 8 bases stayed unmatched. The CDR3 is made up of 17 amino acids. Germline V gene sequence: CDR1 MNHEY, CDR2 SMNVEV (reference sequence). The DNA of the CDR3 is TGTGCCAGCAGTTGGGAGGGGGACAGGGGGCGGACCGGGGAGCTGTTTTTT. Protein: CASSWEGDRGRTGELFF.

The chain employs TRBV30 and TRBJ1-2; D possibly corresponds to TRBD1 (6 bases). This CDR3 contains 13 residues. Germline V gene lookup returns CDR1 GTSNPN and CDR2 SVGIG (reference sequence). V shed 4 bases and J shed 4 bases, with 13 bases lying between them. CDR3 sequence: CAWNDRLFYGYTF. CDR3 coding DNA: TGTGCCTGGAACGACAGGTTATTCTATGGCTACACCTTC.

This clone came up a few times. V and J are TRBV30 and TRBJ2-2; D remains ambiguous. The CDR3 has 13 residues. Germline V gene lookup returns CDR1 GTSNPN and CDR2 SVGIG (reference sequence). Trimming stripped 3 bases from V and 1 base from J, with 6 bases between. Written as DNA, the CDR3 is TGTGCCTGGAGCCGACAGAACACCGGGGAGCTGTTTTTT. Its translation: CAWSRQNTGELFF.

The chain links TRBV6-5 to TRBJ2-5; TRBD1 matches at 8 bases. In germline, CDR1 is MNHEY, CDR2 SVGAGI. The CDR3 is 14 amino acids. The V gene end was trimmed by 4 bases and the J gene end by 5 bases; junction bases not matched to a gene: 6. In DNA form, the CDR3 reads TGTGCCAGCAGTTCCTGGGACAGGAAGGAGACCCAGTACTTC. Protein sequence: CASSSWDRKETQYF.

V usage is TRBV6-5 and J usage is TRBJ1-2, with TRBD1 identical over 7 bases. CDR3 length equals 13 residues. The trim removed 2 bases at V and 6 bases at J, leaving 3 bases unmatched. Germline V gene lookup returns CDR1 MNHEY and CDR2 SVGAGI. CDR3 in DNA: TGTGCCAGCAGTTACCTTGGGACAGATGGCTACACCTTC. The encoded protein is CASSYLGTDGYTF.

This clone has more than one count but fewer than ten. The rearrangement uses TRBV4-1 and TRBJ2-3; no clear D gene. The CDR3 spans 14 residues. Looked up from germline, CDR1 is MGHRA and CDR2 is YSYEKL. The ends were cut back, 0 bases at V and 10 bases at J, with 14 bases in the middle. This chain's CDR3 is CASSQDLRLLAQYF. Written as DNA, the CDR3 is TGCGCCAGCAGCCAAGATCTCCGTCTATTGGCGCAGTATTTT.

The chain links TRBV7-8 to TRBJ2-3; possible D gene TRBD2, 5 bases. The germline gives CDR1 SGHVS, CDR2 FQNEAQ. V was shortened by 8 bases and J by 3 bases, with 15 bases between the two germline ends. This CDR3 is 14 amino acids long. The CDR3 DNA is TGTGCCAGCGGGTCCTCCCTAGCAACAGATACGCAGTATTTT. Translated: CASGSSLATDTQYF.

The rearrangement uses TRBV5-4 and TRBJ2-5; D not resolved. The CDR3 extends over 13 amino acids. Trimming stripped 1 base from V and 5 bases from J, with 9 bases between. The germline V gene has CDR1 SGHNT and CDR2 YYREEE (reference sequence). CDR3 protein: CASSLMAVETQYF. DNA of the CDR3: TGTGCCAGCAGCTTGATGGCAGTCGAGACCCAGTACTTC.

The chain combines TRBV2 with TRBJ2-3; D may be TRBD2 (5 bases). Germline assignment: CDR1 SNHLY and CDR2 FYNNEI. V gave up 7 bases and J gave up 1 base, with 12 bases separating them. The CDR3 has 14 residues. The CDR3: CASTGMDGTDTQYF. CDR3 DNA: TGTGCCAGCACCGGGATGGACGGCACAGATACGCAGTATTTT.

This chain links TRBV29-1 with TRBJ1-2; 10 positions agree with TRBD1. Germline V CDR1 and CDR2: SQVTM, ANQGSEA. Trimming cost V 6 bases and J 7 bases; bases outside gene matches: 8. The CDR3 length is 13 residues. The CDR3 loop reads CSVSGTGVGGYTF. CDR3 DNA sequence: TGCAGCGTCTCCGGGACAGGGGTTGGTGGCTACACCTTC.

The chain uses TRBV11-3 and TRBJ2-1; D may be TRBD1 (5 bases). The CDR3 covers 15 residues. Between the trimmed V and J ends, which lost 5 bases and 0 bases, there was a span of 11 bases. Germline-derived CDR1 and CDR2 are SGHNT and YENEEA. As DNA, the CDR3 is TGTGCCAGCAGCCCCAGGGCGAGCTCCTACAATGAGCAGTTCTTC. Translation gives CASSPRASSYNEQFF.

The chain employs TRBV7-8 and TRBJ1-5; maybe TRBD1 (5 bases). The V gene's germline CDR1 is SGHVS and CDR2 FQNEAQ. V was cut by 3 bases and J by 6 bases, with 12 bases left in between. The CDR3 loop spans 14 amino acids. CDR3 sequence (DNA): TGTGCCAGCAGCTTCGGCAGGGCGAGTCAGCCCCAGCATTTT. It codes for CASSFGRASQPQHF.

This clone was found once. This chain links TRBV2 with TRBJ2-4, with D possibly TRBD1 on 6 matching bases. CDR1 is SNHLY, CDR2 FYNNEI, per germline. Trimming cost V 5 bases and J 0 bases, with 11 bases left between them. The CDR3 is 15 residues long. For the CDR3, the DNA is TGTGCCAGCAGTCAGGGGTCTCTAGCCAAAAACATTCAGTACTTC. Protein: CASSQGSLAKNIQYF.

In DNA form, the CDR3 reads TGTGCCAGCAGCCCCACTAGCGGGGGTAGGTGGACCGGGGAGCTGTTTTTT. This sequence encodes CASSPTSGGRWTGELFF. This chain joins TRBV7-9 and TRBJ2-2, with TRBD2 identical over 11 bases. From germline, CDR1 is SEHNR and CDR2 FQNEAQ (reference sequence). V lost 5 bases to trimming and J lost 5 bases; unmatched junction nucleotides: 10. The CDR3 runs 17 residues. The entire variable domain, with the rest obtained from reference TRBV7-9 and TRBJ2-2, is as follows: DTGVSQNPRHKITKRGQNVTFRCDPISEHNRLYWYRQTLGQGPEFLTYFQNEAQLEKSRLLSDRFSAERPKGSFSTLEIQRTEQGDSAMYLCASSPTSGGRWTGELFFGEGSRLTVL.

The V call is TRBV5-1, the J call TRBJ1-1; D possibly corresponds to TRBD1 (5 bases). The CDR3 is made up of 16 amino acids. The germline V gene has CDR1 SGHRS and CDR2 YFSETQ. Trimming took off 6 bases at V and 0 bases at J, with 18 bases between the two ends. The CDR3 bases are TGCGCCAGCAAAGATGTAGGGGTACCCCTGAACACTGAAGCTTTCTTT. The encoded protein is CASKDVGVPLNTEAFF.

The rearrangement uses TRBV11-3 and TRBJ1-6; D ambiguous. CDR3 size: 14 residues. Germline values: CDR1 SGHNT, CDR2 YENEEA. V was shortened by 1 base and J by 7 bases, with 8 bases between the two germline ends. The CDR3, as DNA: TGTGCCAGCAGCTTAGCGGCGGCCAATTCACCCCTCCACTTT. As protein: CASSLAAANSPLHF.

Here the CDR3 reads CAISESPRHYGYTF. The CDR3 coding sequence is TGTGCCATCAGTGAGTCTCCCAGGCACTATGGCTACACCTTC. This sequence joins TRBV10-3 and TRBJ1-2; no clear D gene. The CDR3 covers 14 residues. With 0 bases removed from V and 3 bases from J, the gap between germline ends came to 8 bases. The germline V gene encodes CDR1 ENHRY and CDR2 SYGVKD.